This TCR beta chain was observed in a study of long-term antiretroviral therapy in people with HIV. Germline CDR1 is DFQATT and CDR2 is SNEGSKA (reference sequence). Trimming removed 0 bases at V and 7 bases at J, with 6 bases between. The CDR3 is 11 amino acids. Survey-level resolution applied to immunoSEQ assay v3.0. Measured with immunoSEQ multiplex PCR; TCRdb has only the in-frame clones, and not every one. The sample holds 45,000 or so clones, 90% to 95% seen once. The sequence derives from a woman aged 45-65 years with HIV. V gene TRBV20-1 combines with J gene TRBJ1-2; D uncertain. This sample comprised unsorted PBMCs, obtained 3.7 years after starting antiretroviral therapy. In DNA, the CDR3 is TGCAGTGCTAGAGATGCAGCTGGCTACACCTTC. This gives the protein CSARDAAGYTF.